What follows are 18 T cell receptor beta chains derived from one specimen sequenced in a study of blood T cell repertoires in COVID-19. Sequencing was performed with immunoSEQ multiplex PCR; in TCRdb, only in-frame clones are kept and a portion is missing. The repertoire consists of under 110,000 clones, with roughly 85% occurring once and the leading ten covering about 1.7%. Sequenced sample: peripheral blood. The source is a woman between 70 and 85 years old with active or convalescent COVID-19.

The J gene is TRBJ2-1, the V gene TRBV7-3; 7 bases are a match to TRBD1. J was trimmed by 0 bases and V by 4 bases; bases with no gene match: 6. The CDR3 has 16 residues. Germline CDR1 SGHTA, CDR2 FQGTGA. CDR3 residues: CASSSAGTVSYNEQFF. The CDR3 nucleotides read TGTGCCAGCAGCTCCGCCGGGACAGTCTCCTACAATGAGCAGTTCTTC.

The chain is built from TRBV2 and TRBJ2-3; 8 bases agree with TRBD2. The CDR3 consists of 15 residues. Trimming took 3 bases from V and 1 from J; bases not matched to a gene: 3. The germline V gene encodes CDR1 SNHLY and CDR2 FYNNEI. As DNA, the CDR3 is TGTGCCAGCAGTGAGGGGCGGGAGGGCACAGATACGCAGTATTTT. This encodes CASSEGREGTDTQYF.

The chain carries TRBV6-1 and TRBJ2-1; 14 nucleotides match TRBD2. Germline trimming cut 0 bases from V and 8 bases from J; bases unmatched to any gene: 3. CDR1 MNHNS and CDR2 SASEGT come from the germline V gene. This CDR3 is 16 amino acids long. CDR3 nucleotides: TGTGCCAGCAGTGAAGCTGGACTAGCGGGAGGTGATGAGCAGTTCTTC. It is translated as CASSEAGLAGGDEQFF.

CDR3 region: CASSLGTGEQFF. For the CDR3, the DNA is TGTGCCAGCAGCTTAGGCACGGGTGAGCAGTTCTTC. This rearrangement joins TRBV7-2 to TRBJ2-1; D remains ambiguous. This CDR3 has 12 amino acids. Trimming shortened V by 1 base and J by 9 bases, and 7 bases separated the two germline ends. CDR1 is SGHTA, CDR2 FQGNSA, per germline.

This clone was recorded once. This chain links TRBV7-2 with TRBJ2-2; 7 positions match TRBD2. With 2 bases clipped from V and 2 bases from J, the junction kept 5 bases outside the gene matches. The CDR3 loop spans 16 amino acids. CDR1 and CDR2 from the germline V gene are SGHTA and FQGNSA. The CDR3 region has the DNA TGTGCCAGCAGCTTAAATAGCGGGCTTAACACCGGGGAGCTGTTTTTT. This translates into CASSLNSGLNTGELFF.

This sequence joins TRBV5-4 and TRBJ2-7, with TRBD1 matching over 7 bases. V trimming: 4 bases; J trimming: 2 bases; junction bases outside the gene matches: 9. Looked up from germline, CDR1 is SGHNT and CDR2 is YYREEE (reference sequence). This CDR3 is 15 amino acids long. The CDR3 region is CASSQDRMNTYEQYF. The CDR3 nucleotides are TGTGCCAGCAGCCAGGACAGGATGAATACCTACGAGCAGTACTTC. Full variable domain (outside the CDR3, taken from reference TRBV5-4 and TRBJ2-7): ETGVTQSPTHLIKTRGQQVTLRCSSQSGHNTVSWYQQALGQGPQFIFQYYREEENGRGNFPPRFSGLQFPNYSSELNVNALELDDSALYLCASSQDRMNTYEQYFGPGTRLTVT.

For the CDR3, the DNA is TGTGCCAGCAGTGAAGAGCGGGGTGCCTCCTACGAGCAGTACTTC. Translated, it gives CASSEERGASYEQYF. The chain joins TRBV6-1 to TRBJ2-7; 7 positions agree with TRBD2. J was trimmed by 0 bases and V by 1 base; bases with no gene match: 3. Looked up from germline, CDR1 is MNHNS and CDR2 is SASEGT. The CDR3 consists of 15 residues.

This clone showed up just once. The chain is built from TRBV7-2 and TRBJ2-5; TRBD2 aligns across 9 bases. CDR3 length: 14 amino acids. CDR1 SGHTA and CDR2 FQGNSA come from the germline V gene. V lost 5 bases and J lost 4; bases outside the gene matches: 5. This CDR3 reads CASSPGLARETQYF. The DNA of the CDR3 is TGTGCCAGCAGCCCAGGACTAGCGCGAGAGACCCAGTACTTC.

This clone was counted once. This chain connects TRBV27 to TRBJ1-1; 8 bases map to TRBD1. CDR3 length: 14 residues. V trimming: 6 bases; J trimming: 4 bases; junction bases outside the gene matches: 7. Germline values: CDR1 MNHEY, CDR2 SMNVEV (reference sequence). Here the CDR3 reads CASSLRDRTTEAFF. In DNA form, the CDR3 reads TGTGCCAGCAGCCTAAGGGACAGGACCACTGAAGCTTTCTTT.

This rearrangement joins TRBV9 to TRBJ1-3; D is perhaps TRBD1 (5 bases). From germline, CDR1 is SGDLS and CDR2 YYNGEE. V was shortened by 3 bases and J by 0 bases, with 10 bases between the two germline ends. The CDR3 totals 15 residues. This chain's CDR3 is CASSAGLSSGNTIYF. The CDR3 DNA reads as TGTGCCAGCAGCGCGGGACTGAGCTCTGGAAACACCATATATTTT.

V usage is TRBV7-2 and J usage is TRBJ2-2; the match to TRBD2 covers 7 bases. This CDR3 comprises 16 residues. V lost 1 base and J lost 2; bases outside the gene matches: 4. Germline values: CDR1 SGHTA, CDR2 FQGNSA. The CDR3 region has the DNA TGTGCCAGCAGCTTAGGGTCGGGGGGAAACACCGGGGAGCTGTTTTTT. The encoded protein is CASSLGSGGNTGELFF.

The chain carries TRBV5-8 and TRBJ2-2; TRBD2 agrees at 8 bases. V was clipped by 2 bases and J by 5 bases; unmatched bases: 11. The length of the CDR3 is 17 residues. Germline-derived CDR1 and CDR2 are SGHTS and YDEGEE. CDR3 in amino acids: CASSLREGRGRTGELFF. CDR3 sequence (DNA): TGTGCCAGCAGCTTACGGGAGGGCCGCGGGAGGACCGGGGAGCTGTTTTTT. Combining the CDR3 with reference TRBV5-8 and TRBJ2-2 gives the whole variable domain EAGVTQSPTHLIKTRGQQATLRCSPISGHTSVYWYQQALGLGLQFLLWYDEGEERNRGNFPPRFSGRQFPNYSSELNVNALELEDSALYLCASSLREGRGRTGELFFGEGSRLTVL.

This sequence joins TRBV28 and TRBJ1-2, with D possibly being TRBD1 (6 bases). Germline CDR1 MDHEN, CDR2 SYDVKM. The CDR3 spans 14 residues. Trimming stripped 2 bases from V and 2 bases from J, with 9 bases between. The CDR3 loop reads CASSLSGGNYGYTF. CDR3 bases: TGTGCCAGCAGTTTAAGCGGGGGCAACTATGGCTACACCTTC.

This rearrangement joins TRBV6-5 to TRBJ2-3; D is uncertain. V was pared by 4 bases and J by 4 bases, with 6 bases between. Germline V CDR1 and CDR2: MNHEY, SVGAGI. The CDR3 contains 12 residues. In DNA, the CDR3 is TGTGCCAGCAGTTTCCTAGCAGATACGCAGTATTTT. The encoded protein is CASSFLADTQYF.

The genes are TRBV30 and TRBJ2-7; TRBD2 aligns across 13 bases. Trimming removed 5 bases from V and 6 bases from J; junction bases left unmatched: 13. The length of the CDR3 is 16 residues. Germline CDR1 and CDR2: GTSNPN and SVGIG (reference sequence). The CDR3 loop reads CAWEGGLAGKLVEQYF. As DNA, the CDR3 is TGTGCCTGGGAGGGGGGACTAGCGGGAAAATTGGTCGAGCAGTACTTC. Variable domain in full (rest from reference TRBV30 and TRBJ2-7): SQTIHQWPATLVQPVGSPLSLECTVEGTSNPNLYWYRQAAGRGLQLLFYSVGIGQISSEVPQNLSASRPQDRQFILSSKKLLLSDSGFYLCAWEGGLAGKLVEQYFGPGTRLTVT.

This sequence joins TRBV30 and TRBJ1-6; 7 nucleotides line up with TRBD1. Germline assignment: CDR1 GTSNPN and CDR2 SVGIG (reference sequence). The CDR3 spans 15 residues. Trimming cost V 4 bases and J 4 bases; bases outside gene matches: 7. CDR3 bases: TGTGCCTGGACCCCCCCGGGACAGTATAATTCACCCCTCCACTTT. Protein sequence: CAWTPPGQYNSPLHF.

This chain joins TRBV28 and TRBJ1-1, with D possibly matching TRBD1 (6 bases). The germline V gene has CDR1 MDHEN and CDR2 SYDVKM. Trimming removed 3 bases from V and 4 bases from J, with 15 bases in between. The CDR3 has 15 amino acids. CDR3: CASSLRQGFSTEAFF. The DNA of the CDR3 is TGTGCCAGCAGTTTGCGCCAGGGGTTCAGCACTGAAGCTTTCTTT. Filled out from reference TRBV28 and TRBJ1-1, the complete variable domain reads DVKVTQSSRYLVKRTGEKVFLECVQDMDHENMFWYRQDPGLGLRLIYFSYDVKMKEKGDIPEGYSVSREKKERFSLILESASTNQTSMYLCASSLRQGFSTEAFFGQGTRLTVV.

The J gene is TRBJ2-3, the V gene TRBV3-1 (or the pseudogene TRBV3-2), with 8 bases lining up with TRBD2. The CDR3 is 16 residues long. V shed 7 bases, J shed 1 base, and the junction held 10 bases outside the gene matches. Germline CDR1 reads LGHDT; CDR2 reads YNNKEL (reference sequence). CDR3 in amino acids: CASKGLGMARTDTQYF. CDR3 DNA: TGTGCCAGCAAGGGACTAGGAATGGCCCGCACAGATACGCAGTATTTT.